This TCR beta chain was recovered during a study of blood T cells in healthy people across ages. General observations from the study: Researchers deemed the diversity estimates from one million T cells underestimates.

Russia was home to the donors, healthy Caucasian individuals aged 6 to 90. A J-beta primer mix and a sample-barcoded 5' primer were used in a second PCR of about 7 to 12 cycles. All samples yielded 3 million or more CDR3-containing paired-end reads. In TCRdb, the 5' RACE reads were re-called with MiXCR into one record per CDR3 protein. The sample has around 1,600,000 distinct CDR3 sequences, approximately 39% seen once. CDR3 length: 15 residues. Trimming removed 1 base from V and 6 bases from J, with 15 bases in between. Germline V gives CDR1 SGHVS, CDR2 FQNEAQ. Remarks on this clonotype: Antigen: not known.

The chain employs TRBV7-8 and TRBJ2-5, with D possibly matching TRBD2 (5 bases). The TCR sequence derives from a woman between 18 and 29 years old in good health. The sample was blood. The CDR3 protein is CASSLGLAPDQTQYF. Written as DNA, the CDR3 is TGTGCCAGCAGCTTAGGCCTAGCCCCTGACCAGACCCAGTACTTC.